These T cell receptor beta chains were read from a single sample in a study of blood T cell repertoires in COVID-19. Here immunoSEQ multiplex PCR was the method, and the copy in TCRdb shows in-frame clones only, minus some. The table has 200,000 or so clones, approximately 80% seen once. What was sequenced was peripheral blood. These receptors originate from a human donor with acute or convalescent COVID-19. The donor label of this sample is uncertain. The CDR3 runs from the conserved cysteine through the conserved F or W. The order of the fields is D gene, V gene, J gene, clone size, CDR3 protein, CDR3 DNA. The D gene is left open where the match is weak. The size of a clone is reported for some rows only, either as once, few or many, or as a class for expanded clones.

D gene: TRBD2
V gene: TRBV5-4
J gene: TRBJ2-7
clone size: NA
CDR3 protein: CASSLGLAGSLSYEQYF
CDR3 DNA: TGTGCCAGCAGCTTGGGACTAGCGGGGTCCCTCTCCTACGAGCAGTACTTC

D gene: TRBD2
V gene: TRBV6-4
J gene: TRBJ2-3
clone size: NA
CDR3 protein: CASMIAGGPADTQYF
CDR3 DNA: TGTGCCAGCATGATAGCGGGAGGGCCGGCAGATACGCAGTATTTT

D gene: NA
V gene: TRBV5-5
J gene: TRBJ1-2
clone size: few
CDR3 protein: CASTGAANYGYTF
CDR3 DNA: TGTGCCAGCACAGGGGCCGCTAACTATGGCTACACCTTC

D gene: NA
V gene: TRBV21-1
J gene: TRBJ1-5
clone size: NA
CDR3 protein: CASTRPLTGSNQPQHF
CDR3 DNA: TGTGCCAGCACCCGCCCCCTGACAGGTAGCAATCAGCCCCAGCATTTT

D gene: NA
V gene: TRBV9
J gene: TRBJ1-6
clone size: NA
CDR3 protein: CASSVTGMNSPLHF
CDR3 DNA: TGTGCCAGCAGCGTAACAGGGATGAATTCACCCCTCCACTTT

D gene: NA
V gene: TRBV12-3/TRBV12-4
J gene: TRBJ2-2
clone size: NA
CDR3 protein: CASSLQVGGELFF
CDR3 DNA: TGTGCCAGCAGTTTACAGGTTGGCGGGGAGCTGTTTTTT

D gene: NA
V gene: TRBV3-1/TRBV3-2
J gene: TRBJ1-1
clone size: once
CDR3 protein: CASNLGLNTEAFF
CDR3 DNA: TGTGCCAGCAACCTGGGACTTAACACTGAAGCTTTCTTT

D gene: TRBD2
V gene: TRBV2
J gene: TRBJ2-1
clone size: NA
CDR3 protein: CASRLAGGTLGNEQFF
CDR3 DNA: TGTGCCAGCAGGTTAGCGGGAGGGACCCTTGGCAATGAGCAGTTCTTC

D gene: TRBD2
V gene: TRBV3-1/TRBV3-2
J gene: TRBJ2-5
clone size: NA
CDR3 protein: CASSQILANQETQYF
CDR3 DNA: TGTGCCAGCAGCCAAATACTAGCGAACCAAGAGACCCAGTACTTC

D gene: NA
V gene: TRBV5-1
J gene: TRBJ2-1
clone size: NA
CDR3 protein: CASSRFPGPQYNEQFF
CDR3 DNA: TGCGCCAGCAGCCGATTTCCGGGTCCCCAGTACAATGAGCAGTTCTTC

D gene: NA
V gene: TRBV30
J gene: TRBJ1-2
clone size: NA
CDR3 protein: CAWSTPAEANYGYTF
CDR3 DNA: TGTGCCTGGAGTACCCCGGCGGAAGCTAACTATGGCTACACCTTC

D gene: TRBD2
V gene: TRBV5-1
J gene: TRBJ2-5
clone size: NA
CDR3 protein: CASRPELASQETQYF
CDR3 DNA: TGCGCCAGCAGACCAGAACTAGCGAGCCAAGAGACCCAGTACTTC

D gene: TRBD1
V gene: TRBV6-5
J gene: TRBJ2-7
clone size: NA
CDR3 protein: CASSYRGQGMYEQYF
CDR3 DNA: TGTGCCAGCAGTTACCGGGGACAGGGGATGTACGAGCAGTACTTC

D gene: TRBD2
V gene: TRBV6-5
J gene: TRBJ2-3
clone size: NA
CDR3 protein: CASSRLASPQYF
CDR3 DNA: TGTGCCAGCAGCAGACTAGCATCACCTCAGTATTTT

D gene: TRBD2
V gene: TRBV3-1/TRBV3-2
J gene: TRBJ2-7
clone size: NA
CDR3 protein: CASSQDEASGIYEQYF
CDR3 DNA: TGTGCCAGCAGCCAAGATGAGGCTAGCGGGATTTACGAGCAGTACTTC

D gene: TRBD1
V gene: TRBV7-8
J gene: TRBJ1-1
clone size: NA
CDR3 protein: CASSSLGQARRSTEAFF
CDR3 DNA: TGTGCCAGCAGCTCCCTAGGACAGGCGAGGAGGAGCACTGAAGCTTTCTTT

D gene: NA
V gene: TRBV28
J gene: TRBJ2-5
clone size: NA
CDR3 protein: CASSLGGAVETQYF
CDR3 DNA: TGTGCCAGCAGTTTAGGGGGGGCCGTAGAGACCCAGTACTTC

D gene: NA
V gene: TRBV30
J gene: TRBJ1-6
clone size: NA
CDR3 protein: CAWGGNTRDSPLHF
CDR3 DNA: TGTGCCTGGGGGGGGAACACCAGGGATTCACCCCTCCACTTT

D gene: TRBD1
V gene: TRBV6-5
J gene: TRBJ1-5
clone size: NA
CDR3 protein: CASSPGTVNQPQHF
CDR3 DNA: TGTGCCAGCAGCCCCGGGACAGTAAATCAGCCCCAGCATTTT

D gene: NA
V gene: TRBV6-2/TRBV6-3
J gene: TRBJ1-5
clone size: once
CDR3 protein: CASSPAGGGRDQPQHF
CDR3 DNA: TGTGCCAGCAGTCCGGCCGGGGGTGGCAGAGATCAGCCCCAGCATTTT

D gene: NA
V gene: TRBV7-9
J gene: TRBJ2-2
clone size: few
CDR3 protein: CASSLSGRGLGGELFF
CDR3 DNA: TGTGCCAGCAGCTTATCAGGCAGGGGCTTAGGCGGGGAGCTGTTTTTT

D gene: TRBD2
V gene: TRBV7-9
J gene: TRBJ2-3
clone size: NA
CDR3 protein: CASSHRTSGRQDTQYF
CDR3 DNA: TGTGCCAGCAGCCATAGGACTAGCGGGAGACAAGATACGCAGTATTTT

D gene: NA
V gene: TRBV2
J gene: TRBJ1-2
clone size: NA
CDR3 protein: CASSDVRYGYTF
CDR3 DNA: TGTGCCAGCAGTGATGTCAGATATGGCTACACCTTC

D gene: NA
V gene: TRBV5-4
J gene: TRBJ2-7
clone size: once
CDR3 protein: CASSLRDSGLYEQYF
CDR3 DNA: TGTGCCAGCAGCTTGCGGGACTCAGGACTTTACGAGCAGTACTTC

D gene: TRBD1
V gene: TRBV4-1
J gene: TRBJ2-7
clone size: NA
CDR3 protein: CASSQGDRGYEQYF
CDR3 DNA: TGCGCCAGCAGCCAAGGAGACAGGGGATACGAGCAGTACTTC

D gene: TRBD1
V gene: TRBV10-3
J gene: TRBJ1-5
clone size: NA
CDR3 protein: CASSAGTGGAGQPQHF
CDR3 DNA: TGTGCCAGTTCCGCCGGGACAGGGGGCGCAGGGCAGCCCCAGCATTTT

D gene: TRBD2
V gene: TRBV11-2
J gene: TRBJ2-3
clone size: NA
CDR3 protein: CASSAGLAGMKADTQYF
CDR3 DNA: TGTGCCAGCAGCGCCGGACTAGCCGGGATGAAAGCAGATACGCAGTATTTT

D gene: NA
V gene: TRBV5-1
J gene: TRBJ1-3
clone size: NA
CDR3 protein: CASSLRQPTADTIYF
CDR3 DNA: TGCGCCAGCAGCTTACGACAGCCGACCGCGGACACCATATATTTT

D gene: TRBD1
V gene: TRBV28
J gene: TRBJ2-4
clone size: NA
CDR3 protein: CASSPGQGGNIQYF
CDR3 DNA: TGTGCCAGCAGTCCGGGACAGGGAGGAAACATTCAGTACTTC

D gene: NA
V gene: TRBV4-1
J gene: TRBJ1-5
clone size: NA
CDR3 protein: CASSQRWTDNNQPQHF
CDR3 DNA: TGCGCCAGCAGCCAGAGGTGGACAGACAACAATCAGCCCCAGCATTTT

D gene: TRBD1
V gene: TRBV30
J gene: TRBJ1-1
clone size: NA
CDR3 protein: CAWRKDRGLVTEAFF
CDR3 DNA: TGTGCCTGGAGGAAGGACAGGGGGCTGGTCACTGAAGCTTTCTTT

D gene: TRBD2
V gene: TRBV9
J gene: TRBJ2-7
clone size: NA
CDR3 protein: CASREGLARYEQYF
CDR3 DNA: TGTGCCAGCAGGGAGGGACTAGCGCGTTACGAGCAGTACTTC

D gene: NA
V gene: TRBV27
J gene: TRBJ1-4
clone size: NA
CDR3 protein: CASSRVGTNEKLFF
CDR3 DNA: TGTGCCAGCAGCCGGGTTGGAACTAATGAAAAACTGTTTTTT

D gene: NA
V gene: TRBV19
J gene: TRBJ1-2
clone size: NA
CDR3 protein: CASSIIAGNYGYTF
CDR3 DNA: TGTGCCAGTAGTATCATTGCAGGAAACTATGGCTACACCTTC

D gene: TRBD1
V gene: TRBV18
J gene: TRBJ2-5
clone size: many
CDR3 protein: CASSDRVQETQYF
CDR3 DNA: TGTGCCAGCTCAGACAGGGTGCAAGAGACCCAGTACTTC

D gene: NA
V gene: TRBV27
J gene: TRBJ1-3
clone size: NA
CDR3 protein: CASSLTGTSGNTIYF
CDR3 DNA: TGTGCCAGCAGTTTGACAGGTACCTCTGGAAACACCATATATTTT

D gene: TRBD1
V gene: TRBV10-2
J gene: TRBJ2-7
clone size: NA
CDR3 protein: CASSVGTAYEQYF
CDR3 DNA: TGCGCCAGCAGTGTGGGGACAGCCTACGAGCAGTACTTC

D gene: NA
V gene: TRBV11-2
J gene: TRBJ1-1
clone size: NA
CDR3 protein: CASSLDSYTEAFF
CDR3 DNA: TGTGCCAGCAGCTTAGATTCTTACACTGAAGCTTTCTTT

D gene: TRBD2
V gene: TRBV28
J gene: TRBJ2-3
clone size: few
CDR3 protein: CASNPGGAGVADTQYF
CDR3 DNA: TGTGCCAGCAACCCCGGGGGAGCGGGAGTGGCAGATACGCAGTATTTT

D gene: TRBD1
V gene: TRBV19
J gene: TRBJ1-5
clone size: NA
CDR3 protein: CASSSGTAGNQPQHF
CDR3 DNA: TGTGCCAGTAGTTCTGGGACAGCCGGCAATCAGCCCCAGCATTTT

D gene: TRBD1
V gene: TRBV18
J gene: TRBJ2-7
clone size: once
CDR3 protein: CASSPGGQGRAYEQYF
CDR3 DNA: TGTGCCAGCTCACCGGGCGGACAGGGAAGGGCCTACGAGCAGTACTTC

D gene: NA
V gene: TRBV2
J gene: TRBJ1-4
clone size: NA
CDR3 protein: CASSEAQEKLFF
CDR3 DNA: TGTGCCAGCAGTGAAGCCCAGGAAAAACTGTTTTTT

D gene: TRBD2
V gene: TRBV7-2
J gene: TRBJ2-1
clone size: NA
CDR3 protein: CASSPTSGRTYNEQFF
CDR3 DNA: TGTGCCAGCAGCCCGACTAGCGGGAGGACCTACAATGAGCAGTTCTTC

D gene: NA
V gene: TRBV27
J gene: TRBJ2-7
clone size: few
CDR3 protein: CASSLGSGIRYEQYF
CDR3 DNA: TGTGCCAGCAGTTTAGGGTCCGGGATCCGCTACGAGCAGTACTTC

D gene: NA
V gene: TRBV9
J gene: TRBJ1-2
clone size: NA
CDR3 protein: CASSEGNYGYTF
CDR3 DNA: TGTGCCAGCAGCGAGGGGAACTATGGCTACACCTTC

D gene: NA
V gene: TRBV28
J gene: TRBJ2-7
clone size: few
CDR3 protein: CASSQMTPGGHEQYF
CDR3 DNA: TGTGCCAGCAGCCAGATGACTCCCGGGGGACACGAGCAGTACTTC

D gene: TRBD2
V gene: TRBV18
J gene: TRBJ2-1
clone size: NA
CDR3 protein: CASSPPSGTMEQFF
CDR3 DNA: TGTGCCAGCTCACCACCTAGCGGGACTATGGAGCAGTTCTTC

D gene: NA
V gene: TRBV7-8
J gene: TRBJ2-7
clone size: NA
CDR3 protein: CASSPTGHYEQYF
CDR3 DNA: TGTGCCAGCAGCCCCACAGGGCACTACGAGCAGTACTTC

D gene: NA
V gene: TRBV6-5
J gene: TRBJ2-7
clone size: NA
CDR3 protein: CASSPGGQAYEQYF
CDR3 DNA: TGTGCCAGCAGTCCTGGAGGGCAGGCCTACGAGCAGTACTTC

D gene: TRBD2
V gene: TRBV7-7
J gene: TRBJ2-5
clone size: NA
CDR3 protein: CASSPTSGRVETQYF
CDR3 DNA: TGTGCCAGCAGCCCGACTAGCGGGAGGGTGGAGACCCAGTACTTC

D gene: NA
V gene: TRBV29-1
J gene: TRBJ2-2
clone size: NA
CDR3 protein: CSVDAANTGELFF
CDR3 DNA: TGCAGCGTTGATGCAGCGAACACCGGGGAGCTGTTTTTT